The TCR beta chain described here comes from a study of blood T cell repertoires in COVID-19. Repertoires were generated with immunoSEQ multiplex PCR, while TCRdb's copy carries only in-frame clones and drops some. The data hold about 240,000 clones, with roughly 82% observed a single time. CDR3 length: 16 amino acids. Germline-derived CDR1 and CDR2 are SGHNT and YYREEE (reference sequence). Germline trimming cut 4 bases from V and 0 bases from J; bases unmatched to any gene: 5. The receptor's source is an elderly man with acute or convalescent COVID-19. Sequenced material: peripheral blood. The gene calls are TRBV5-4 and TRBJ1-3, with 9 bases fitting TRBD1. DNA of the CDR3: TGTGCCAGCAGCCGCTGGGACAGGGACTCTGGAAACACCATATATTTT. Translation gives CASSRWDRDSGNTIYF.